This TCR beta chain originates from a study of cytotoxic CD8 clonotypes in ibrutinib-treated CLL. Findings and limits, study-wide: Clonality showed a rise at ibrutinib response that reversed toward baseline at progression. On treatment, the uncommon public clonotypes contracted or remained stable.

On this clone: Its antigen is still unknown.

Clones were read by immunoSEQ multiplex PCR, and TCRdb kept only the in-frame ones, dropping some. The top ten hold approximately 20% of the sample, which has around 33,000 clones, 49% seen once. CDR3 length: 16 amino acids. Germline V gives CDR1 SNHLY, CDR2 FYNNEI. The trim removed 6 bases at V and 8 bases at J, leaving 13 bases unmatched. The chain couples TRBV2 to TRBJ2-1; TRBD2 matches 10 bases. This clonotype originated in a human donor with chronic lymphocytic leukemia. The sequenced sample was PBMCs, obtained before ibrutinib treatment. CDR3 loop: CASRALAGGPWDEQFF. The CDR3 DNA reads TGTGCCAGCAGGGCGTTAGCGGGGGGACCCTGGGATGAGCAGTTCTTC.